These 10 T cell receptor beta chains were all obtained from the same sample, sequenced in a study of T cells after yellow fever vaccination. MiXCR, run by TCRdb on the 5' RACE reads, gives a single entry per CDR3 protein. In the table there are 200,000 to 300,000 distinct CDR3 sequences, approximately 6.3% of which are singletons. The sequences come from CD4+ T cells sorted from PBMCs, collected on the day of the yellow fever booster vaccination. Receptors originate from a man aged 30-40 years who received the YFV17D yellow fever vaccine.

This rearrangement joins TRBV20-1 to TRBJ2-3; 7 bases match TRBD2. The CDR3 totals 14 residues. CDR1 is DFQATT, CDR2 SNEGSKA, per germline (reference sequence). The CDR3 DNA follows: TGCAGCGAACCGGGAGGTCCTGGCACAGATACGCAGTATTTT. Encoded protein: CSEPGGPGTDTQYF.

This clonotype was seen ten or more times. The chain recombines TRBV28 with TRBJ2-1; D assignment may be TRBD1 or TRBD2 (5 bases each). Trimming left V 8 bases short and J 6 bases short, with 23 bases between. Germline V CDR1 and CDR2: MDHEN, SYDVKM. This CDR3 has 16 residues. CDR3 bases: TGTGCCAGCCTCGCCTTCCGGGACCTCAGTCGCAATGAGCAGTTCTTC. Protein sequence: CASLAFRDLSRNEQFF.

This clonotype was detected ten times or more. The chain couples TRBV15 to TRBJ1-1; the D gene is possibly TRBD1 (5 bases). Germline V gene sequence: CDR1 LNHNV, CDR2 YYDKDF (reference sequence). V was pared by 3 bases and J by 6 bases, with 11 bases between. CDR3 length: 13 residues. Here the CDR3 reads CATSRDIDAEAFF. The CDR3 DNA reads TGTGCCACCAGCAGGGACATCGACGCTGAAGCTTTCTTT.

The rearrangement links TRBV11-2 to TRBJ2-5; 10 bases match TRBD2. V trimming: 0 bases; J trimming: 4 bases; junction bases outside the gene matches: 14. The germline CDR1 and CDR2 sequences are SGHAT and FQNNGV. The CDR3 runs to 19 residues. CDR3 region: CASSLDLVPSGSSRETQYF. As DNA, the CDR3 is TGTGCCAGCAGCTTAGACCTCGTCCCTAGCGGGAGTAGTCGAGAGACCCAGTACTTC.

This clonotype turned up a few times. The chain joins TRBV6-1 to TRBJ2-5; D might be TRBD2 (5 bases). Per germline, CDR1 MNHNS and CDR2 SASEGT. Trimming stripped 6 bases from V and 5 bases from J, with 13 bases between. The CDR3 is made up of 13 amino acids. The CDR3 here is CASSALALETQYF. CDR3 nucleotides: TGTGCCAGCAGCGCCCTAGCTTTGGAGACCCAGTACTTC.

This clonotype has more than one count but fewer than ten. V usage is TRBV7-9 and J usage is TRBJ2-3; 12 bases map to TRBD2. The ends lost 1 base at V and 5 bases at J; junction bases unmatched: 7. CDR3 length equals 17 residues. Germline assignment: CDR1 SEHNR and CDR2 FQNEAQ (reference sequence). The CDR3 here is CASSLVGTSGLRDTQYF. Written as DNA, the CDR3 is TGTGCCAGCAGCTTAGTAGGGACTAGCGGGTTGAGAGATACGCAGTATTTT.

The gene calls are TRBV6-1 and TRBJ2-7; 7 nucleotides agree with TRBD2. There are 15 residues in the CDR3. Germline values: CDR1 MNHNS, CDR2 SASEGT. The J segment lost 6 bases and the V segment lost 4 bases, leaving 12 bases of the junction unmatched. This CDR3 is CASSGTLYRGGEQYF. In nucleotides, the CDR3 is TGTGCCAGCAGTGGCACACTTTATCGCGGGGGCGAGCAGTACTTC.

This clonotype was counted many times. The J gene is TRBJ2-7, the V gene TRBV5-5; TRBD2 matches at 13 bases. The CDR3 spans 16 residues. Per germline, CDR1 SGHKS and CDR2 YYEKEE (reference sequence). The V gene end was trimmed by 4 bases and the J gene end by 7 bases; junction bases not matched to a gene: 11. The CDR3, as DNA: TGTGCCAGCAGCCAAGATGGACTAGCGGGAGCGAGAGAGCAGTACTTC. This gives the protein CASSQDGLAGAREQYF.

V is TRBV28 and J is TRBJ2-7; D remains unclear. The CDR3 has 15 residues. Germline CDR1 MDHEN, CDR2 SYDVKM. The V end lost 2 bases, the J end lost 3 bases, and 14 bases lay between the germline ends. The CDR3 DNA sequence: TGTGCCAGCAGTTTACAGTCTGTGAGGTACTACGAGCAGTACTTC. It is translated as CASSLQSVRYYEQYF.

There are many counts of this clonotype. The V and J genes are TRBV29-1 and TRBJ2-5, with D possibly being TRBD2 (5 bases). Germline V gives CDR1 SQVTM, CDR2 ANQGSEA. V was clipped by 2 bases and J by 5 bases, with 18 bases between them. The CDR3 has 15 amino acids. The CDR3 is CSVEPPGARGETQYF. CDR3 DNA sequence: TGCAGCGTTGAACCCCCGGGCGCGAGAGGGGAGACCCAGTACTTC.